The 20 T cell receptor beta chains below all came from one sample that was sequenced in a study of blood T cell repertoires in COVID-19. Method: immunoSEQ multiplex PCR; TCRdb's copy keeps in-frame clones and lacks some. The sample lists some 110,000 clones; approximately 82% were seen once. The specimen was peripheral blood. The receptors shown here come from a man in his sixties or seventies with active or convalescent COVID-19.

The rearrangement links TRBV2 to TRBJ1-1, with D possibly being TRBD1 (5 bases). Per germline, CDR1 SNHLY and CDR2 FYNNEI. Trimming removed 3 bases at V and 6 bases at J, with 14 bases between. This CDR3 has 14 amino acids. CDR3 region: CASSERVGGSEAFF. DNA for the CDR3: TGTGCCAGCAGTGAGCGTGTCGGGGGATCTGAAGCTTTCTTT.

V gene TRBV19 combines with J gene TRBJ2-1, with 8 bases aligning to TRBD2. The CDR3 contains 16 residues. V shed 0 bases and J 7 bases; nucleotides not matched to a gene: 8. Germline CDR1 is LNHDA and CDR2 is SQIVND (reference sequence). CDR3 sequence reads: CASSIDTGRADNEQFF. Written as DNA, the CDR3 is TGTGCCAGTAGTATAGATACCGGGAGGGCCGATAATGAGCAGTTCTTC.

The CDR3 protein is CAWSVGSMNTEAFF. The CDR3 bases are TGTGCCTGGAGTGTCGGGTCTATGAACACTGAAGCTTTCTTT. The V call is TRBV30, the J call TRBJ1-1; D unclear. The germline V gene encodes CDR1 GTSNPN and CDR2 SVGIG (reference sequence). CDR3 length equals 14 residues. Trimming stripped 0 bases from V and 0 bases from J, with 8 bases between.

The J gene is TRBJ1-1, the V gene TRBV4-3; D call uncertain. Germline V gives CDR1 LGHNA, CDR2 YSLEER. V was cut by 1 base and J by 5 bases, with 8 bases left in between. The CDR3 spans 13 residues. The CDR3 reads CASSQGPGTEAFF. DNA for the CDR3: TGCGCCAGCAGCCAAGGGCCCGGGACTGAAGCTTTCTTT.

This clone was counted ten times or more. The chain recombines TRBV29-1 with TRBJ2-3; the D is unclear. Germline V gene data show CDR1 as SQVTM and CDR2 as ANQGSEA. The CDR3 length is 11 residues. The ends were cut back, 6 bases at V and 6 bases at J, with 10 bases in the middle. CDR3 sequence reads: CSVELRDTQYF. CDR3 coding DNA: TGCAGCGTAGAACTACGGGATACGCAGTATTTT.

J is TRBJ2-5 and V is TRBV30; 11 nucleotides line up with TRBD2. Losses at the gene ends were 0 bases for V and 5 bases for J; bases not matched to a gene: 5. The CDR3 loop spans 15 amino acids. Germline values: CDR1 GTSNPN, CDR2 SVGIG (reference sequence). CDR3 loop: CAWSVLAGGTETQYF. CDR3 DNA: TGTGCCTGGAGTGTATTAGCGGGGGGGACCGAGACCCAGTACTTC.

The chain employs TRBV28 and TRBJ2-7, with TRBD2 as a possible D gene (6 bases). This CDR3 is 14 amino acids long. V was trimmed by 6 bases and J by 7 bases, leaving 19 bases between them. Germline values: CDR1 MDHEN, CDR2 SYDVKM. The CDR3 protein is CASRGGVPTGEQYF. The CDR3, as DNA: TGTGCCAGCAGGGGCGGGGTCCCAACGGGGGAGCAGTACTTC.

This CDR3 is CASSVGMAGETQYF. As DNA, the CDR3 is TGTGCCAGCAGCGTAGGTATGGCAGGGGAGACCCAGTACTTC. The chain has TRBV9 and TRBJ2-5; a weak D match, TRBD1 (5 bases). Trimming removed 0 bases from V and 5 bases from J, with 11 bases in between. This CDR3 has 14 amino acids. From germline, CDR1 is SGDLS and CDR2 YYNGEE.

The chain combines TRBV7-9 with TRBJ1-4; D is perhaps TRBD1 (5 bases). CDR1 SEHNR and CDR2 FQNEAQ come from the germline V gene (reference sequence). The CDR3 length is 14 residues. Between the trimmed V and J ends, which lost 3 bases and 8 bases, there was a span of 13 bases. CDR3 sequence: CASSLGQGYEKLFF. Written as DNA, the CDR3 is TGTGCCAGCAGCTTGGGGCAGGGCTACGAAAAACTGTTTTTT.

This clone was observed a handful of times. CDR3 in DNA: TGTGCCAGCAGTTACACGACAGGGTCCTACGAGCAGTACTTC. Translating gives CASSYTTGSYEQYF. The V gene is TRBV6-6, the J gene TRBJ2-7, with 7 positions matching TRBD1. This CDR3 has 14 amino acids. Trimming removed 2 bases from V and 1 base from J; junction bases left unmatched: 2. Germline V gives CDR1 MNHNY, CDR2 SVGAGI (reference sequence).

J is TRBJ2-2 and V is TRBV5-1; D perhaps matches TRBD2 (5 bases). V was shortened by 5 bases and J by 3 bases, with 8 bases between the two germline ends. Germline CDR1 is SGHRS and CDR2 is YFSETQ. This CDR3 spans 13 amino acids. The CDR3 reads CASRSGDTGELFF. In DNA form, the CDR3 reads TGCGCCAGCAGGAGCGGAGACACCGGGGAGCTGTTTTTT.

This rearrangement joins TRBV6-5 to TRBJ1-2, with TRBD1 matching over 11 bases. This CDR3 is 15 amino acids long. V shed 5 bases, J shed 4 bases, and the junction held 6 bases outside the gene matches. Looked up from germline, CDR1 is MNHEY and CDR2 is SVGAGI. CDR3 in DNA: TGTGCCAGCAGTCAGGACAGGGGGCTTATCTATGGCTACACCTTC. This sequence encodes CASSQDRGLIYGYTF.

This clone was recorded once. V gene TRBV5-6 combines with J gene TRBJ1-6; the match to TRBD1 covers 7 bases. After removal of 3 bases from V and 9 bases from J, the junction contained 6 bases not matched to a gene. CDR1 is SGHDT and CDR2 is YYEEEE in the germline V gene. CDR3 size: 14 residues. CDR3 sequence reads: CASSSGQQGSPLHF. For the CDR3, the DNA is TGTGCCAGCAGCTCGGGACAGCAAGGTTCACCCCTCCACTTT.

The V gene is TRBV5-4, the J gene TRBJ1-6; possible D gene TRBD1, 5 bases. V was trimmed by 3 bases and J by 10 bases, leaving 20 bases between them. The CDR3 contains 16 residues. The germline CDR1 and CDR2 sequences are SGHNT and YYREEE (reference sequence). CDR3 sequence reads: CASSSSLEGVGSPLHF. CDR3 nucleotide sequence: TGTGCCAGCAGCTCCTCGCTGGAAGGGGTCGGATCACCCCTCCACTTT.

The rearrangement uses TRBV6-1 and TRBJ1-3; 7 bases match TRBD1. Trimming cost V 3 bases and J 0 bases; bases outside gene matches: 5. From germline, CDR1 is MNHNS and CDR2 SASEGT. CDR3 length equals 16 residues. The CDR3 coding sequence is TGTGCCAGCAGTGACGGACAGGTCCGCTCTGGAAACACCATATATTTT. Protein sequence: CASSDGQVRSGNTIYF.

The chain has TRBV6-5 and TRBJ2-2; the D gene is possibly TRBD1 (7 bases). V was shortened by 8 bases and J by 5 bases, with 18 bases between the two germline ends. The CDR3 covers 15 residues. The germline CDR1 and CDR2 sequences are MNHEY and SVGAGI. CDR3 nucleotides: TGTGCCAGCCCCGACGGGGGACAGACGACCGGGGAGCTGTTTTTT. Its translation is CASPDGGQTTGELFF.

This clone was observed once. This chain joins TRBV18 and TRBJ1-1; D unclear. The CDR3 is 14 amino acids. V lost 4 bases and J 1 base, leaving 10 bases between the germline ends. Looked up from germline, CDR1 is KGHSH and CDR2 is LQKENI. The CDR3, as DNA: TGTGCCAGCTCACTAGGCGGGAGGAACACTGAAGCTTTCTTT. This gives the protein CASSLGGRNTEAFF.

The V and J genes are TRBV28 and TRBJ1-1; tentatively, D is TRBD1 (5 bases). CDR3 length: 14 amino acids. V was clipped by 5 bases and J by 1 base, with 11 bases between them. Germline CDR1 is MDHEN and CDR2 is SYDVKM. The CDR3 DNA follows: TGTGCCAGCAGTCCCCCCACAGGGAACACTGAAGCTTTCTTT. Translating gives CASSPPTGNTEAFF.

The chain uses TRBV28 and TRBJ1-1; no clear D gene. Trimming left V 6 bases short and J 8 bases short, with 16 bases between. Germline CDR1 reads MDHEN; CDR2 reads SYDVKM. The CDR3 sequence is 13 residues long. The CDR3 here is CASSRDGRKEAFF. The CDR3, as DNA: TGTGCCAGCAGCCGGGATGGACGGAAAGAAGCTTTCTTT.

This chain joins TRBV3-1 (or the pseudogene TRBV3-2) and TRBJ1-1; TRBD1 is a possible D gene (6 bases). Trimming removed 4 bases at V and 11 bases at J, with 20 bases between. This CDR3 comprises 14 residues. The germline gives CDR1 LGHDT, CDR2 YNNKEL (reference sequence). The CDR3 region has the DNA TGTGCCAGCAGCCCGAGTGGTAGAGGGAGGGGGGCTTTCTTT. Residues: CASSPSGRGRGAFF.